The source of this T cell receptor beta chain is a study of response to subunit inactivated influenza vaccine. TCRdb reprocessed the RT-PCR reads via MiXCR and lists one record per CDR3 protein. Here the sample spans 450,000 to 700,000 distinct CDR3 sequences, less than 15% being singletons. The germline V gene has CDR1 SGHTA and CDR2 FQGNSA. Trimming took 5 bases from V and 7 from J; bases not matched to a gene: 5. The CDR3 runs to 13 residues. This receptor was obtained from a man aged 45-65 years who received an inactivated influenza vaccine. The chain joins TRBV7-2 to TRBJ2-5; TRBD1 matches 9 bases. Sequenced here: PBMCs from blood, sampled about 12 days after vaccination. The CDR3 is CASSRTGAVTQYF. For the CDR3, the DNA is TGTGCCAGCAGCCGGACAGGGGCTGTGACCCAGTACTTC.